These 22 T cell receptor beta chains originate from one sample sequenced in a study of CD8+ T cells in alopecia areata. Extracted from the samples, RNA was reverse transcribed into cDNA to serve as the sequencing template. The protocol was immunoSEQ multiplex PCR, while the TCRdb copy is restricted to in-frame clones and leaves out a portion. The sample lists around 150,000 clones, approximately 65% occurring once. Treatment here: oral pan-JAK inhibitor, 5-10 mg twice daily. Specimen: CD4+ T cells sorted from blood, collected at week 4, from a patient treated with tofacitinib. All receptors derive from a human donor with alopecia areata.

This clone was detected ten times or more. One end of the junction is discordant with germline, which a read error may explain. V is TRBV7-9 and J is TRBJ1-2, with D possibly matching TRBD1 (5 bases). Per germline, CDR1 SEHNR and CDR2 FQNEAQ (reference sequence). This CDR3 comprises 15 residues. This CDR3 reads CASSVAGRSNYGYTF. The CDR3 DNA reads as TGTGCCAGCAGCGTAGCAGGGAGGTCGAACTATGGCTACACCTTC.

The chain recombines TRBV7-8 with TRBJ2-3; D unresolved. This CDR3 has 15 residues. From germline, CDR1 is SGHVS and CDR2 FQNEAQ. V lost 6 bases, J lost 6 bases, and 19 bases lay in between. The DNA for the CDR3 is TGTGCCAGCAGTTCCCACCTCCTGAAGTTGGATACGCAGTATTTT. Protein: CASSSHLLKLDTQYF.

The chain carries TRBV30 and TRBJ2-1; D is ambiguous. The CDR3 spans 18 residues. With 0 bases removed from V and 3 bases from J, the gap between germline ends came to 21 bases. Germline values: CDR1 GTSNPN, CDR2 SVGIG (reference sequence). CDR3 nucleotides: TGTGCCTGGAGTGTACCGGGCGGACGTCTGGGGATCTACAATGAGCAGTTCTTC. Residues: CAWSVPGGRLGIYNEQFF.

The chain joins TRBV15 to TRBJ2-5; D gene uncertain. V lost 1 base and J lost 3, with 6 bases in between. This CDR3 is 13 amino acids long. CDR1 is LNHNV, CDR2 YYDKDF, per germline (reference sequence). The CDR3 region is CATSRADEETQYF. In DNA, the CDR3 is TGTGCCACCAGCAGAGCGGACGAAGAGACCCAGTACTTC.

J is TRBJ2-2 and V is TRBV5-1; possibly TRBD1 or TRBD2 for D (5 bases each). There are 17 residues in the CDR3. With 4 bases removed from V and 1 base from J, the gap between germline ends came to 17 bases. CDR1 is SGHRS, CDR2 YFSETQ, per germline. The CDR3 is CASSVGTNHLNTGELFF. CDR3 bases: TGCGCCAGCAGCGTAGGGACCAACCATTTGAACACCGGGGAGCTGTTTTTT.

The chain carries TRBV2 and TRBJ2-7, with D unclear. CDR1 SNHLY and CDR2 FYNNEI come from the germline V gene. The CDR3 is made up of 10 amino acids. Trimming cost V 4 bases and J 5 bases, with 3 bases left between them. The CDR3: CASSGNEQYF. The CDR3, as DNA: TGTGCCAGCAGTGGGAACGAGCAGTACTTC.

This chain links TRBV29-1 with TRBJ1-6; possibly TRBD1 for D (6 bases). Trimming left V 6 bases short and J 8 bases short, with 14 bases between. From germline, CDR1 is SQVTM and CDR2 ANQGSEA. The CDR3 totals 13 residues. In nucleotides, the CDR3 is TGCAGCGTCCGGGACATAGGGGATTCACCCCTCCACTTT. Its translation: CSVRDIGDSPLHF.

V is TRBV5-1 and J is TRBJ2-5, with 7 bases that match TRBD1. Per germline, CDR1 SGHRS and CDR2 YFSETQ. Trimming at V came to 4 bases and at J to 4 bases, leaving 10 bases not matched to a gene. The CDR3 loop spans 15 amino acids. The CDR3 protein is CASSRARGGTETQYF. The CDR3 DNA is TGCGCCAGCAGCCGGGCCCGAGGGGGCACAGAGACCCAGTACTTC.

V is TRBV5-1 and J is TRBJ2-7; D not resolved. The V end was cut by 0 bases, the J end by 1 base, with 8 bases between. CDR3 length equals 14 residues. Looked up from germline, CDR1 is SGHRS and CDR2 is YFSETQ. In DNA form, the CDR3 reads TGCGCCAGCAGCTTGGACAGTACTTCCTACGAGCAGTACTTC. This codes for CASSLDSTSYEQYF.

The chain joins TRBV7-9 to TRBJ1-2; 7 positions agree with TRBD1. Germline V CDR1 and CDR2: SEHNR, FQNEAQ (reference sequence). The V and J ends lost 2 bases and 8 bases, in that order; junction bases with no gene match: 5. The CDR3 spans 13 residues. DNA for the CDR3: TGTGCCAGCAGCTTAAGAGGGGGCGAAGGCTACACCTTC. Encoded protein: CASSLRGGEGYTF.

With regard to this clone: Other DNA sequences in the same sample also yield this CDR3. This sequence joins TRBV9 and TRBJ2-6; D unclear. Germline loops: CDR1 SGDLS, CDR2 YYNGEE. The CDR3 spans 15 residues. Between the trimmed V and J ends, which lost 3 bases and 0 bases, there was a span of 7 bases. The CDR3 here is CASSALGSGANVLTF. CDR3 coding DNA: TGTGCCAGCAGCGCCTTAGGCTCTGGGGCCAACGTCCTGACTTTC.

The CDR3 coding sequence is TGTGCCTGTAGCGGGGCTGCCACAGATACGCAGTATTTT. Residues: CACSGAATDTQYF. The rearrangement links TRBV30 to TRBJ2-3, with 8 bases identical to TRBD2. The germline gives CDR1 GTSNPN, CDR2 SVGIG (reference sequence). The J segment lost 2 bases and the V segment lost 6 bases, leaving 4 bases of the junction unmatched. There are 13 residues in the CDR3.

The genes are TRBV15 and TRBJ2-5, with a tentative D call TRBD1 (8 bases). The CDR3 has 15 amino acids. Germline assignment: CDR1 LNHNV and CDR2 YYDKDF (reference sequence). The V and J ends lost 6 bases and 1 base respectively, with 15 bases between them. CDR3 loop: CATRGGTGSQETQYF. The DNA for the CDR3 is TGTGCCACCAGGGGGGGGACAGGTTCCCAAGAGACCCAGTACTTC. The full variable domain, rest sourced from reference TRBV15 and TRBJ2-5, is DAMVIQNPRYQVTQFGKPVTLSCSQTLNHNVMYWYQQKSSQAPKLLFHYYDKDFNNEADTPDNFQSRRPNTSFCFLDIRSPGLGDTAMYLCATRGGTGSQETQYFGPGTRLLVL.

This clone was seen a handful of times. The gene calls are TRBV29-1 and TRBJ2-3, with D perhaps matching TRBD1 or TRBD2 (5 bases each). The CDR3 is 14 amino acids. CDR1 and CDR2 from the germline V gene are SQVTM and ANQGSEA. Trimming removed 6 bases at V and 2 bases at J, with 15 bases between. The CDR3 here is CSVQGSGHTDTQYF. The DNA of the CDR3 is TGCAGCGTCCAAGGGAGCGGACACACAGATACGCAGTATTTT.

The rearrangement links TRBV7-3 to TRBJ1-2; a possible D gene is TRBD1 (5 bases). V was pared by 3 bases and J by 8 bases, with 13 bases between. Germline CDR1 and CDR2: SGHTA and FQGTGA. CDR3 length equals 13 residues. CDR3 bases: TGTGCCAGCAGCTTCAACCAAGGGACCGGCTACACCTTC. Its translation is CASSFNQGTGYTF.

V is TRBV2 and J is TRBJ1-3, with D unresolved. The CDR3 extends over 12 amino acids. Trimming stripped 7 bases from V and 6 bases from J, with 10 bases between. The germline V gene encodes CDR1 SNHLY and CDR2 FYNNEI. CDR3 bases: TGTGCCAGCACGCAGTCGGAAAACACCATATATTTT. Protein sequence: CASTQSENTIYF.

This clone occurred a few times. The chain uses TRBV30 and TRBJ2-2; possible D gene TRBD1, 6 bases. CDR3 length: 14 amino acids. V lost 6 bases, J lost 0 bases, and 11 bases lay in between. Germline V gene data show CDR1 as GTSNPN and CDR2 as SVGIG (reference sequence). The CDR3 coding sequence is TGTGCCTGCCGGGACAACACGAACACCGGGGAGCTGTTTTTT. It specifies CACRDNTNTGELFF. Combining the CDR3 with reference TRBV30 and TRBJ2-2 gives the whole variable domain SQTIHQWPATLVQPVGSPLSLECTVEGTSNPNLYWYRQAAGRGLQLLFYSVGIGQISSEVPQNLSASRPQDRQFILSSKKLLLSDSGFYLCACRDNTNTGELFFGEGSRLTVL.

This rearrangement joins TRBV9 to TRBJ2-3; D call uncertain. The CDR3 extends over 13 amino acids. CDR1 SGDLS and CDR2 YYNGEE come from the germline V gene. Trimming removed 2 bases at V and 4 bases at J, with 8 bases between. The CDR3 loop is CASSVQGPDTQYF. Here the CDR3 DNA reads TGTGCCAGCAGCGTTCAAGGCCCAGATACGCAGTATTTT.

V usage is TRBV30 and J usage is TRBJ2-1; perhaps TRBD1 as D (6 bases). The CDR3 extends over 14 amino acids. Germline CDR1 GTSNPN, CDR2 SVGIG (reference sequence). The germline V and J ends were trimmed by 6 bases and 0 bases, with 12 bases remaining between them. For the CDR3, the DNA is TGTGCCTGTCCCAGGGGCCCCTCCTACAATGAGCAGTTCTTC. Residues: CACPRGPSYNEQFF.

The J gene is TRBJ2-1, the V gene TRBV5-6; TRBD1 or TRBD2 may be the D gene (7 bases each). Germline-derived CDR1 and CDR2 are SGHDT and YYEEEE. This CDR3 is 14 amino acids long. The V gene lost 5 bases and the J gene lost 6 bases, with 15 bases spanning the gap. As DNA, the CDR3 is TGTGCCAGCAGGGGGAGGGGGCCGGGCAATGAGCAGTTCTTC. It specifies CASRGRGPGNEQFF.

The sample holds a few counts of this clone. CDR3 protein: CASSLRGLGSDTQYF. In nucleotides, the CDR3 is TGTGCCAGCAGCTTGCGGGGACTGGGGTCAGATACGCAGTATTTT. The chain couples TRBV7-3 to TRBJ2-3; maybe TRBD2 (6 bases). V was cut by 3 bases and J by 4 bases, with 14 bases left in between. CDR1 is SGHTA, CDR2 FQGTGA, per germline. CDR3 length: 15 residues.

The rearrangement links TRBV29-1 to TRBJ1-2; D is undetermined. The germline V gene has CDR1 SQVTM and CDR2 ANQGSEA. The V end lost 4 bases, the J end lost 6 bases, and 12 bases lay between the germline ends. The CDR3 is 12 residues long. The CDR3 protein is CSVVAGDNGYTF. DNA for the CDR3: TGCAGCGTTGTCGCAGGCGACAATGGCTACACCTTC.